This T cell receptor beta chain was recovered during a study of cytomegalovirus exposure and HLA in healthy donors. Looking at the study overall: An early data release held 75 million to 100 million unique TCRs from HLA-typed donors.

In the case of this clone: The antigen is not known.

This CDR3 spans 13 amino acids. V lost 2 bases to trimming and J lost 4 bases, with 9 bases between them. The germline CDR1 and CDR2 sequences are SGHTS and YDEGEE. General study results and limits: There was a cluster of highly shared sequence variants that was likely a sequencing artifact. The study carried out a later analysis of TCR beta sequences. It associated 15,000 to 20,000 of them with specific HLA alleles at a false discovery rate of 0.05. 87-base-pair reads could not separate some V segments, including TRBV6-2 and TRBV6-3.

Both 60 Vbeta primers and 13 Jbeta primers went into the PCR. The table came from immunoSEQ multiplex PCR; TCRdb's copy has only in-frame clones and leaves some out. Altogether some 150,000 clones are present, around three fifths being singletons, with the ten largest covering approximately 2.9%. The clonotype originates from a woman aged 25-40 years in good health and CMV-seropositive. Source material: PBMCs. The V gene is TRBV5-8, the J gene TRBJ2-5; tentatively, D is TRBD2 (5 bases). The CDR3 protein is CASSFMRVETQYF. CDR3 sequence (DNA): TGTGCCAGCAGCTTCATGAGGGTAGAGACCCAGTACTTC.